This entry is about one T cell receptor (beta chain). A much larger clone differs by one base, so this may be a read error. Germline assignment: CDR1 MNHNY and CDR2 SVGAGI (reference sequence). The length of the CDR3 is 16 residues. Trimming at V came to 5 bases and at J to 4 bases, leaving 4 bases not matched to a gene. These data originate in a study of blood T cells in healthy people across ages. Then a second PCR, running about 6 to 11 cycles, was carried out with a sample-barcoded 5' primer and a J-beta primer mix. TCRdb independently ran MiXCR on the 5' RACE reads; one entry per CDR3 protein. Of some 710,000 distinct CDR3 sequences in the sample, about half were seen once.

This sequence was found in an older man in good health. The rearrangement uses TRBV6-6 and TRBJ2-1, with 14 bases aligning to TRBD2. The sample consisted of blood. CDR3 loop: CASSAWTSGRYNEQFF. DNA for the CDR3: TGTGCCAGCAGTGCATGGACTAGCGGGAGGTACAATGAGCAGTTCTTC.